This T cell receptor beta chain was documented in a study of Ad26.COV2.S vaccination and SARS-CoV-2 variants. Study outcomes and limitations: Quantification of TCR breadth and depth may have yielded underestimates of total T cell responses.

The data were produced by immunoSEQ multiplex PCR, yet TCRdb's version contains in-frame clones alone and is incomplete. The table records about 350,000 clones, 70% to 90% of them present only once. CDR1 is SGHNT and CDR2 is YYREEE in the germline V gene (reference sequence). The CDR3 is made up of 15 amino acids. Unmatched junction bases numbered 6, after V lost 1 base and J lost 7 bases. As regards this clone: The target antigen is unknown.

The sample's treatment: some 20 received Ad26.COV2.S at low or high dose, single or two shots; 5 received placebo; per-sample allocation not given. Samples analyzed were those drawn on day 63 after the first vaccine or placebo injection. This person who donated was an adult of 18-55 years in Boston. The chain links TRBV5-4 to TRBJ2-1, with 9 bases fitting TRBD2. The TCR comes from a person aged 18-65 years who received the Ad26.COV2.S COVID-19 vaccine or a placebo. The input for sequencing was peripheral blood, taken in a trial of Ad26.COV2.S vaccine versus placebo. DNA of the CDR3: TGTGCCAGCAGCTTGTTAGCGGGGGCCATTAATGAGCAGTTCTTC. Protein sequence: CASSLLAGAINEQFF.